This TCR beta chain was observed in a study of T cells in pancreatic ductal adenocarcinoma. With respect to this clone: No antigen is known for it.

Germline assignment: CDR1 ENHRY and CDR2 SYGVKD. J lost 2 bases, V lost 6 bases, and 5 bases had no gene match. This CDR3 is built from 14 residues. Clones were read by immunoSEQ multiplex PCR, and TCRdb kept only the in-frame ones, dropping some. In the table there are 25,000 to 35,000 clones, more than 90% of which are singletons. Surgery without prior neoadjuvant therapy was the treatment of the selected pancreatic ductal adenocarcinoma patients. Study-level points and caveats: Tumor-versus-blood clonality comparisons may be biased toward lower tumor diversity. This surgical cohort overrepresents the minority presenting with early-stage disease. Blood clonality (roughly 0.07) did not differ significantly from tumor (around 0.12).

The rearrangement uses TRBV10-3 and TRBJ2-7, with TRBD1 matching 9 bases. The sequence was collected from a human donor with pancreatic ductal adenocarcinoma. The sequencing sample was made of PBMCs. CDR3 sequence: CAIRGQGTPYEQYF. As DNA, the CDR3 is TGTGCCATCAGGGGACAGGGAACCCCCTACGAGCAGTACTTC.